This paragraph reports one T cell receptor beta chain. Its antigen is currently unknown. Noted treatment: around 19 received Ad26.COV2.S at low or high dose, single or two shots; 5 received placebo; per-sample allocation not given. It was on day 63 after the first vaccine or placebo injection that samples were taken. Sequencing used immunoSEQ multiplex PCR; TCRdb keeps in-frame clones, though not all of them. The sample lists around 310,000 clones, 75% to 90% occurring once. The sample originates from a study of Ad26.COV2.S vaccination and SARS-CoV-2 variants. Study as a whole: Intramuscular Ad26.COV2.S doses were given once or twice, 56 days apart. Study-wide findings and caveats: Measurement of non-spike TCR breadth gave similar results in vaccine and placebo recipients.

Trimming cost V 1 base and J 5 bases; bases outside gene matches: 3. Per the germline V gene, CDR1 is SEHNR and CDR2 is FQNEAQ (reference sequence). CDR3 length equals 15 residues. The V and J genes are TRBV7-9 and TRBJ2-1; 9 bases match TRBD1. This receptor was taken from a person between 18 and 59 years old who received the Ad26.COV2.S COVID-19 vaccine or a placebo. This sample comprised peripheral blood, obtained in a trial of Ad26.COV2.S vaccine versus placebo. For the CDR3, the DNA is TGTGCCAGCAGCTTAGGGGACAGGGAACACAATGAGCAGTTCTTC. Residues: CASSLGDREHNEQFF.